The T cell receptor beta chain described here comes from a study of cytomegalovirus exposure and HLA in healthy donors. Study conclusions and caveats: Later analysis reportedly placed an Asian-associated ancestry cluster below the approximately 700-donor mean in N-insertions. It was only CMV serostatus that was available as immune exposure information. Among the most significant clusters, several appeared linked to common viral pathogens in a later analysis.

This clone has just one count. As yet, its antigen is unknown. Though probably carrying unrecorded immune exposures, donors were nominally healthy at sampling. The PCR made use of 60 Vbeta and 13 Jbeta primers. The repertoire was sequenced with immunoSEQ multiplex PCR; TCRdb's copy has only in-frame clones and lacks some. The table shows 130,000 to 150,000 clones, with over 70% occurring only once. Trimming took off 3 bases at V and 5 bases at J, with 11 bases between the two ends. CDR3 length: 14 amino acids. Germline CDR1 reads MGHDK; CDR2 reads SYGVNS. Sequencing was carried out using PBMCs. The genes are TRBV25-1 and TRBJ2-1; possibly TRBD1 for D (6 bases). This TCR came from a male donor in good health and CMV-seronegative. CDR3 protein: CASSDLGQNNEQFF. The CDR3 DNA reads as TGTGCCAGCAGTGACTTAGGACAGAACAATGAGCAGTTCTTC.